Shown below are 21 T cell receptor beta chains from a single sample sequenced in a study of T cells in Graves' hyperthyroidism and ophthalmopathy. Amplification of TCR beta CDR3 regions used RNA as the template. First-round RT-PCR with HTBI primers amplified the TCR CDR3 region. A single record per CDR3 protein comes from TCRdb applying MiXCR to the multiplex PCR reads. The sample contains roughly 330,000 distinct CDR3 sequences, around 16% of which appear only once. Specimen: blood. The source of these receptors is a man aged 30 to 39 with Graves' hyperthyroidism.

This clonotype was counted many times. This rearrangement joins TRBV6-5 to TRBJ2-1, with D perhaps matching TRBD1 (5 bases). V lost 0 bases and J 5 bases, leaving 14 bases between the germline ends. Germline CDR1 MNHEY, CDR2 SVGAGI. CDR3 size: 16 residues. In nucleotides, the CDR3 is TGTGCCAGCAGTTACTCGGGCTGGGGCCTTGACAATGAGCAGTTCTTC. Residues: CASSYSGWGLDNEQFF.

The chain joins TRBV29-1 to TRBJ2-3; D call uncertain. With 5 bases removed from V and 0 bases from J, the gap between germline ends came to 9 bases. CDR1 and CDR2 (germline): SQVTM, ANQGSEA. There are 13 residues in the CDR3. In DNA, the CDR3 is TGCAGCGTTATCCGGACCAGCACAGATACGCAGTATTTT. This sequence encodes CSVIRTSTDTQYF.

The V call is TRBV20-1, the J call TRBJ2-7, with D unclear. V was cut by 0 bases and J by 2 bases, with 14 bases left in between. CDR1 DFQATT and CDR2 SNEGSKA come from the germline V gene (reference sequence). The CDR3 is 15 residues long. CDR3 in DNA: TGCAGTGCTAGAGAGCCCCTGACTGCGACCTACGAGCAGTACTTC. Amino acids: CSAREPLTATYEQYF.

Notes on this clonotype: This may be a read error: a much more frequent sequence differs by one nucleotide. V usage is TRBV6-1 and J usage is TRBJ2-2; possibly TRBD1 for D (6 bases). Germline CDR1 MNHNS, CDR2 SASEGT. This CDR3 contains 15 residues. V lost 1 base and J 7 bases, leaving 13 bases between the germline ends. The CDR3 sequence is CASSEVRTAIGELFF. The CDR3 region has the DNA TGTGCCAGCAGTGAAGTTAGGACAGCCATCGGGGAGCTGTTTTTT.

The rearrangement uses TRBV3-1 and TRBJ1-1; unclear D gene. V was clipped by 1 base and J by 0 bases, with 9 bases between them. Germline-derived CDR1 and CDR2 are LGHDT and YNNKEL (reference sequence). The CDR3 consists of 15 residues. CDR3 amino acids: CASSQVADMNTEAFF. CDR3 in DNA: TGTGCCAGCAGCCAAGTTGCAGACATGAACACTGAAGCTTTCTTT.

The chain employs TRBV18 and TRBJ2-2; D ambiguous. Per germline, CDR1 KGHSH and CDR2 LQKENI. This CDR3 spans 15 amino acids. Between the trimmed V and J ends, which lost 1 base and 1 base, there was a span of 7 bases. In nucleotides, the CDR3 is TGTGCCAGCTCACCACGCACCTTGAACACCGGGGAGCTGTTTTTT. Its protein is CASSPRTLNTGELFF.

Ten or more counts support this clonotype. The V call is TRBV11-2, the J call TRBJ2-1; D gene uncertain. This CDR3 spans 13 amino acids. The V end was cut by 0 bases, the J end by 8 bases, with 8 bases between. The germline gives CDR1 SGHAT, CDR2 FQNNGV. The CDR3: CASSLELMDEQFF. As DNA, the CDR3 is TGTGCCAGCAGCTTAGAACTAATGGATGAGCAGTTCTTC.

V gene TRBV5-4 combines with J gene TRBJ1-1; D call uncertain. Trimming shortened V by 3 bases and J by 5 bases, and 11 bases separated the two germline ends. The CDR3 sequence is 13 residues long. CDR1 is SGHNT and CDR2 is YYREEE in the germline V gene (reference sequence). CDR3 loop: CASSSFGVTEAFF. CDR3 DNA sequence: TGTGCCAGCAGCTCCTTCGGGGTTACTGAAGCTTTCTTT.

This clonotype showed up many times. The DNA of the CDR3 is TGTGCCAGCAGTTTGTCCACAGGGTCCGGTAATGAAAAACTGTTTTTT. This translates into CASSLSTGSGNEKLFF. This rearrangement joins TRBV28 to TRBJ1-4; D is possibly TRBD1 (6 bases). Trimming left V 3 bases short and J 4 bases short, with 15 bases between. Germline loops: CDR1 MDHEN, CDR2 SYDVKM. This CDR3 comprises 16 residues.

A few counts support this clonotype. In DNA, the CDR3 is TGCAGCGTCTCAAAAGGCGGCAGGGGTTCTGGCTACACCTTC. Protein product: CSVSKGGRGSGYTF. The chain employs TRBV29-1 and TRBJ1-2; a possible D gene is TRBD1 (6 bases). The germline V gene has CDR1 SQVTM and CDR2 ANQGSEA. V was pared by 6 bases and J by 7 bases, with 21 bases between. CDR3 length equals 14 residues.

The CDR3 sequence is CSVDGGAAGNTIYF. Written as DNA, the CDR3 is TGCAGCGTTGACGGGGGGGCAGCTGGAAACACCATATATTTT. The V and J genes are TRBV29-1 and TRBJ1-3; TRBD1 is a possible D gene (6 bases). Germline values: CDR1 SQVTM, CDR2 ANQGSEA. V dropped 3 bases and J dropped 2 bases, with 11 bases sitting between them. The CDR3 consists of 14 residues.

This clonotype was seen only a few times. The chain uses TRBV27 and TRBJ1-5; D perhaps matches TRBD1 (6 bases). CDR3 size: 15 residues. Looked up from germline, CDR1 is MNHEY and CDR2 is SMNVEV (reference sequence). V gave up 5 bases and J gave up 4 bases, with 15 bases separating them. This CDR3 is CASSDRYLFNQPQHF. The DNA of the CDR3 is TGTGCCAGCAGTGACAGGTACCTATTTAATCAGCCCCAGCATTTT.

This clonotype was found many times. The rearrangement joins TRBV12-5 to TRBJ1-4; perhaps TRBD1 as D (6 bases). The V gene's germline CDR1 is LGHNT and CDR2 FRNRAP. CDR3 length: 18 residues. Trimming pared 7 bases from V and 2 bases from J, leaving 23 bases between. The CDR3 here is CASDTTGTNRSTNEKLFF. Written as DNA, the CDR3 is TGTGCTAGTGATACTACAGGGACTAATCGGTCGACTAATGAAAAACTGTTTTTT.

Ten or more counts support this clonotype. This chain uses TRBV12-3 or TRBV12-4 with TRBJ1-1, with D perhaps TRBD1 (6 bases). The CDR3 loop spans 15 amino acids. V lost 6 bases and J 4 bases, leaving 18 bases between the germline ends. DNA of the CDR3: TGTGCCAGCAGAGGGCTCCAGGGGTATTTCACTGAAGCTTTCTTT. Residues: CASRGLQGYFTEAFF.

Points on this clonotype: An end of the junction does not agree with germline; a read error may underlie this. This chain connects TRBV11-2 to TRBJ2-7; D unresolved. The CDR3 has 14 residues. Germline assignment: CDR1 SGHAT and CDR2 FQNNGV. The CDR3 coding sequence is TGTGCCAGCAGCCTGACTCGCGGAAACTACGAGCCGTACTTC. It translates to CASSLTRGNYEPYF.

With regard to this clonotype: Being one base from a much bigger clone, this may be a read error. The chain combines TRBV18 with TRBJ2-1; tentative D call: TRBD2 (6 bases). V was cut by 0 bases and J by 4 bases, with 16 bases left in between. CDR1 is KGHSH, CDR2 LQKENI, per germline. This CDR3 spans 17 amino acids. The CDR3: CASSPPNEREAYNEQFF. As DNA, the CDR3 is TGTGCCAGCTCACCACCAAACGAGAGGGAGGCTTACAATGAGCAGTTCTTC.

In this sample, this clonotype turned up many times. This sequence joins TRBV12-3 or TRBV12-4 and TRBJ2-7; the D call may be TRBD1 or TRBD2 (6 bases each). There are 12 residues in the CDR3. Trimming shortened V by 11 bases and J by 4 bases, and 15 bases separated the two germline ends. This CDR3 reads CAVRRGSYEQYF. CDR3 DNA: TGTGCCGTAAGGAGGGGGAGTTACGAGCAGTACTTC.

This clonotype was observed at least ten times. For the CDR3, the DNA is TGTGCCTGGAGTGACAGGTCTAACTATGGCTACACCTTC. This sequence encodes CAWSDRSNYGYTF. The chain links TRBV30 to TRBJ1-2; D possibly corresponds to TRBD1 (5 bases). Trimming cost V 1 base and J 0 bases, with 6 bases left between them. CDR1 and CDR2 from the germline V gene are GTSNPN and SVGIG (reference sequence). The CDR3 loop spans 13 amino acids.

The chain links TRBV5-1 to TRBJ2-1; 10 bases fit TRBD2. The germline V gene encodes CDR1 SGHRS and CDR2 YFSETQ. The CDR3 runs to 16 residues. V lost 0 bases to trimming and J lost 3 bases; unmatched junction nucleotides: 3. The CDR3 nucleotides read TGCGCCAGCAGCTTGGTGACTAGCGGGTTCTACAATGAGCAGTTCTTC. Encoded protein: CASSLVTSGFYNEQFF.

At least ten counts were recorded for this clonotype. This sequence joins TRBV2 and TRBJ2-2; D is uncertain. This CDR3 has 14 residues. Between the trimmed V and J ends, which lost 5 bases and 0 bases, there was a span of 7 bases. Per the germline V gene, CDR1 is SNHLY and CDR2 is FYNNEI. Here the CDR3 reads CASSQDSNTGELFF. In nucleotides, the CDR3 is TGTGCCAGCAGTCAAGACTCGAACACCGGGGAGCTGTTTTTT.

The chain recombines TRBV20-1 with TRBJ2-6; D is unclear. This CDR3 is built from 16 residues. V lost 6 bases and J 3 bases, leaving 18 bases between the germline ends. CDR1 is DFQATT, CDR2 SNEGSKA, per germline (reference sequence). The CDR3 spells CSAQGWVFGGANVLTF. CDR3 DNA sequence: TGCAGTGCCCAAGGTTGGGTTTTTGGTGGGGCCAACGTCCTGACTTTC.